This T cell receptor beta chain was recovered during a study of blood T cell repertoires in COVID-19. The CDR3 runs to 17 residues. Germline assignment: CDR1 SGHVS and CDR2 FQNEAQ. Trimming cost V 6 bases and J 0 bases, with 15 bases left between them. The protocol was immunoSEQ multiplex PCR, while the TCRdb copy is restricted to in-frame clones and leaves out a portion. The table records about 42,000 clones, 70% to 80% of them present only once. This clone showed up just a few times. Sequenced sample: peripheral blood. The V and J genes are TRBV7-8 and TRBJ2-6, with D possibly TRBD2 on 6 matching bases. The receptor's source is a woman in her seventies with acute or convalescent COVID-19. DNA for the CDR3: TGTGCCAGCAGGTGGGAGCGGGTGGACTCTGGGGCCAACGTCCTGACTTTC. Protein product: CASRWERVDSGANVLTF.